This TCR beta chain was recovered during a study of T cell responses to AZD1222 COVID-19 vaccine. TCRdb keeps only in-frame clones here, not all; method: immunoSEQ multiplex PCR. The sample carries about 130,000 clones, approximately 90% recorded once. Details on this clone: Its antigen is as yet unknown.

Findings and caveats of the study: Mostly white British, mostly female donors; authors suggested clonal diversity may be underestimated. At baseline, just 5 or 6 AZD1222 recipients tested seropositive.

The source of this sequence is an adult in good health. The sequences come from peripheral blood, collected on day 0 of AZD1222 vaccination.

The CDR3: CASSLEAGPNQPQHF. CDR3 nucleotides: TGCGCCAGCAGCTTGGAGGCAGGCCCCAATCAGCCCCAGCATTTT. The chain links TRBV5-1 to TRBJ1-5; no firm D call. V lost 0 bases to trimming and J lost 3 bases, with 10 bases between them. This CDR3 contains 15 residues. Germline V gene data show CDR1 as SGHRS and CDR2 as YFSETQ.